These 16 T cell receptor beta chains were sequenced from one sample in a study of vaccination and CD4 T cells after COVID-19 (dated by TCRdb to 2022 to 2024). Interpreted using the paper, the treatment or condition label stands for: 10-day PBMC culture with coronavirus spike peptide pools or control peptides (ViraFEST assay). Which antigens these TCRs recognize remains unknown. Receptor libraries were prepared by PCR. TCRdb names Illumina iSeq 100 as the instrument used. At the Johns Hopkins FTIC core, DNA from the cultured CD4+ T cells underwent TCR sequencing with the Oncomine TCR Beta short-read assay. The raw public data were reprocessed by TCRdb itself: fastp quality trimming at Q25, MiXCR clonotype calling, in-frame beta chains only. Under each unique CDR3 protein, matching rows form one entry showing the most common genes and DNA. For this sample the table gives roughly 14,000 distinct CDR3 sequences, of which roughly 52% were detected only once. 16% of the sample is taken by the ten largest.

The starting material was CD4+ T cells from blood, cultured in vitro, obtained before SARS-CoV-2 vaccination. The receptors originated from a human donor who had recovered from COVID-19.

V gene TRBV25-1 combines with J gene TRBJ1-2, with D unresolved. The germline V gene encodes CDR1 MGHDK and CDR2 SYGVNS. V gave up 3 bases and J gave up 8 bases, with 10 bases separating them. The CDR3 has 12 residues. The CDR3 sequence is CASSDPVAGYTF. The CDR3 DNA is TGTGCCAGCAGTGATCCAGTTGCAGGCTACACCTTC.

The chain employs TRBV7-3 and TRBJ2-5; TRBD1 is a possible D gene (6 bases). This CDR3 region has 15 residues. Trimming cost V 5 bases and J 4 bases, with 17 bases left between them. Germline CDR1 reads SGHTA; CDR2 reads FQGTGA. The CDR3 region is CASSPGGGQGETQYF. CDR3 coding DNA: TGTGCCAGCAGCCCGGGTGGGGGCCAGGGAGAGACCCAGTACTTC. The whole variable domain, filled in from reference TRBV7-3 and TRBJ2-5, reads GAGVSQTPSNKVTEKGKYVELRCDPISGHTALYWYRQSLGQGPEFLIYFQGTGAADDSGLPNDRFFAVRPEGSVSTLKIQRTERGDSAVYLCASSPGGGQGETQYFGPGTRLLVL.

The chain uses TRBV18 and TRBJ1-5; D gene uncertain. The CDR3 length is 15 residues. CDR1 KGHSH and CDR2 LQKENI come from the germline V gene. Trimming removed 2 bases from V and 1 base from J, with 9 bases in between. The CDR3 sequence: CASSPIMGSNQPQHF. CDR3 coding DNA: TGTGCCAGCTCACCAATAATGGGGAGCAATCAGCCCCAGCATTTT.

CDR3 coding DNA: TGCGCCAGCAGTGAGTGGAGCAATCAGCCCCAGCATTTT. Its translation: CASSEWSNQPQHF. The chain carries TRBV10-2 and TRBJ1-5; D is unclear. The CDR3 is 13 residues long. With 1 base removed from V and 1 base from J, the gap between germline ends came to 2 bases. Germline CDR1 is WSHSY and CDR2 is SAAADI.

The V and J genes are TRBV6-1 and TRBJ2-1; TRBD1 matches at 7 bases. This CDR3 region has 13 residues. Germline assignment: CDR1 MNHNS and CDR2 SASEGT. V dropped 5 bases and J dropped 3; count of bases not matched to a gene: 1. Here the CDR3 reads CASSRDSYNEQFF. The CDR3 coding sequence is TGTGCCAGCAGTAGGGACAGCTACAATGAGCAGTTCTTC.

V usage is TRBV6-2 or TRBV6-3 and J usage is TRBJ1-2, with D unclear. V was trimmed by 7 bases and J by 0 bases, leaving 9 bases between them. The CDR3 spans 13 residues. From germline, CDR1 is MNHEY and CDR2 SVGEGT. The CDR3 loop is CASKASSNYGYTF. The CDR3, as DNA: TGTGCCAGCAAGGCCAGCTCTAACTATGGCTACACCTTC.

The chain recombines TRBV11-1 with TRBJ2-3; possible D gene TRBD1, 5 bases. The CDR3 consists of 14 residues. Trimming stripped 1 base from V and 6 bases from J, with 11 bases between. Per germline, CDR1 SGHAT and CDR2 FQDESV (reference sequence). The CDR3 spells CASSLDLGVDTQYF. CDR3 nucleotide sequence: TGTGCCAGCAGCTTAGACTTAGGGGTGGATACGCAGTATTTT.

V is TRBV7-9 and J is TRBJ2-1, with 7 bases lining up with TRBD2. J lost 8 bases, V lost 1 base, and 8 bases had no gene match. The CDR3 is made up of 15 amino acids. The V gene's germline CDR1 is SEHNR and CDR2 FQNEAQ (reference sequence). CDR3 sequence reads: CASSLVAGLVHEQFF. CDR3 DNA sequence: TGTGCCAGCAGCTTAGTAGCTGGACTAGTTCATGAGCAGTTCTTC.

This clonotype turned up a few times. The chain recombines TRBV25-1 with TRBJ2-3, with TRBD1 identical over 9 bases. CDR3 size: 18 residues. The germline V gene encodes CDR1 MGHDK and CDR2 SYGVNS. J gave up 1 base and V 4 bases, and 12 bases lay outside the gene matches. The chain's CDR3 is CASSVPGQGWGRTDTQYF. The CDR3 DNA is TGTGCCAGCAGTGTACCGGGACAGGGTTGGGGGCGCACAGATACGCAGTATTTT.

This clonotype came up a few times. The V call is TRBV20-1, the J call TRBJ1-5; D ambiguous. In germline, CDR1 is DFQATT, CDR2 SNEGSKA (reference sequence). The CDR3 is 13 residues long. Trimming pared 3 bases from V and 0 bases from J, leaving 6 bases between. This chain's CDR3 is CSARRDSNQPQHF. The CDR3 bases are TGCAGTGCTAGGAGGGATAGCAATCAGCCCCAGCATTTT.

The table lists this clonotype with a few counts. The rearrangement uses TRBV11-1 and TRBJ1-1; 8 bases line up with TRBD1. The CDR3 extends over 14 amino acids. Germline V gene lookup returns CDR1 SGHAT and CDR2 FQDESV (reference sequence). V shed 6 bases and J 12 bases; nucleotides not matched to a gene: 15. CDR3 region: CASRPQDRGGSSFF. The CDR3 DNA sequence: TGTGCCAGCAGGCCACAAGACAGGGGCGGTAGTTCTTTCTTT.

V gene TRBV7-9 combines with J gene TRBJ1-4; D uncertain. The CDR3 sequence is 14 residues long. V gave up 7 bases and J gave up 8 bases, with 17 bases separating them. CDR1 and CDR2 from the germline V gene are SEHNR and FQNEAQ (reference sequence). The CDR3 here is CASTYPPGKEKLFF. CDR3 DNA sequence: TGTGCCAGCACCTACCCCCCTGGGAAGGAAAAACTGTTTTTT.

The chain recombines TRBV7-8 with TRBJ2-2; D ambiguous. The CDR3 loop spans 13 amino acids. V was clipped by 6 bases and J by 9 bases, with 14 bases between them. Germline assignment: CDR1 SGHVS and CDR2 FQNEAQ. CDR3 sequence reads: CASSPRWVRELFF. The CDR3 DNA sequence: TGTGCCAGCAGTCCCCGGTGGGTCCGGGAGCTGTTTTTT.

The CDR3 sequence is CASSRVGLADRTDTQYF. CDR3 nucleotides: TGTGCCAGTAGTCGGGTGGGGCTAGCGGACCGCACAGATACGCAGTATTTT. The chain uses TRBV19 and TRBJ2-3; TRBD2 aligns across 7 bases. Germline lookup yields CDR1 LNHDA and CDR2 SQIVND (reference sequence). The ends lost 5 bases at V and 1 base at J; junction bases unmatched: 12. The CDR3 is 17 residues long.

This clonotype has a handful of counts. The chain is built from TRBV6-5 and TRBJ1-5; D is undetermined. Germline values: CDR1 MNHEY, CDR2 SVGAGI. CDR3 length: 15 amino acids. V lost 2 bases and J lost 2, with 10 bases in between. CDR3 sequence: CASSYRDFGNQPQHF. The DNA for the CDR3 is TGTGCCAGCAGTTACAGGGATTTTGGCAATCAGCCCCAGCATTTT.

The chain links TRBV2 to TRBJ2-3; either TRBD1 or TRBD2 may supply D (5 bases each). The V gene's germline CDR1 is SNHLY and CDR2 FYNNEI. The CDR3 is 14 amino acids. V lost 6 bases and J lost 2, with 12 bases in between. The CDR3 nucleotides are TGTGCCAGCAGAGGGGAGATCTACACAGATACGCAGTATTTT. Protein sequence: CASRGEIYTDTQYF.